This T cell receptor (beta chain) emerged from a study of blood T cell repertoires in COVID-19. Some clones are missing from TCRdb's copy, which holds only in-frame ones; the method was immunoSEQ multiplex PCR. The sample has roughly 250,000 clones, approximately 90% seen once; the top ten hold just over 2.5%. Living in about two dozen US areas, the participants were between about 18 and 100 years of age. The CDR3 loop spans 15 amino acids. The V and J ends lost 5 bases and 7 bases, in that order; junction bases with no gene match: 10. The V gene's germline CDR1 is ENHRY and CDR2 SYGVKD. The clonotype was recovered from a woman aged 25 to 39 with acute COVID-19. Material for sequencing was PBMCs or T cells enriched from blood (not recorded which). This chain connects TRBV10-3 to TRBJ2-1; 8 nucleotides match TRBD1. The CDR3 DNA follows: TGTGCCATCAGTTACCCTGGACAGGGCACGAATGAGCAGTTCTTC. Amino acids: CAISYPGQGTNEQFF.